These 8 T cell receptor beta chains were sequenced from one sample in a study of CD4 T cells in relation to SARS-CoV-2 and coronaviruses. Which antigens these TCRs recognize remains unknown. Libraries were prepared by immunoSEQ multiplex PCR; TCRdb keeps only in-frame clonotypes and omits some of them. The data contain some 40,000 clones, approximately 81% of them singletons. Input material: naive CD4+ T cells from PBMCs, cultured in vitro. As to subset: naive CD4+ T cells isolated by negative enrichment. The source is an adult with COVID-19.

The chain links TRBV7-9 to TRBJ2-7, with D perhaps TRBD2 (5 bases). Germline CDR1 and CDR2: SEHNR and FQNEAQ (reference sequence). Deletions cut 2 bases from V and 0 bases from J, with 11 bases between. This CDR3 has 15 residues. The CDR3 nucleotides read TGTGCCAGCAGCTTATTAGGACTTGCCTCCTACGAGCAGTACTTC. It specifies CASSLLGLASYEQYF.

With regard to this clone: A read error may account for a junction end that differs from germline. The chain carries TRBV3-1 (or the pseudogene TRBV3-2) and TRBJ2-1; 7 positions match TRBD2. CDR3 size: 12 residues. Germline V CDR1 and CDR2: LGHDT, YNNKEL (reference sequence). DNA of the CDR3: TGTGCCAGCAGCCAACGACCGGGACTATTACTCTTC. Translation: CASSQRPGLLLF.

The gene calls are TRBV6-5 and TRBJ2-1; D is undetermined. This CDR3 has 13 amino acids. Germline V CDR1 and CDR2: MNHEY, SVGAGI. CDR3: CASSQFSYNEQFF. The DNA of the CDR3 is TGTGCTAGTTCACAGTTTTCCTACAATGAGCAGTTCTTC.

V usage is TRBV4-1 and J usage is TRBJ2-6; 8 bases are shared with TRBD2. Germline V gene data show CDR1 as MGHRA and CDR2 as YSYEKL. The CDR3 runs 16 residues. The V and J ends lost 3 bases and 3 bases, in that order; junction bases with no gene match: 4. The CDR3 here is CASSQGLGFGANVLTF. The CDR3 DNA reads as TGCGCCAGCAGCCAGGGACTAGGATTTGGGGCCAACGTCCTGACTTTC.

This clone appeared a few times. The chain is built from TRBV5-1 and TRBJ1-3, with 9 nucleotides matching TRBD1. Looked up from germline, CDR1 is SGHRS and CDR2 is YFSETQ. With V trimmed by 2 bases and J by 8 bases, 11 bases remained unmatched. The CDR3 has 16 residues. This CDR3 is CASSLQGAHLGDTIYF. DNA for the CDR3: TGCGCCAGCAGCTTACAGGGGGCCCACCTGGGGGACACCATATATTTT.

CDR3 DNA sequence: TGTGCCAGTAGCCAAGACAGGGGAGGGACTGAAGCTTTCTTT. Protein sequence: CASSQDRGGTEAFF. This chain connects TRBV19 to TRBJ1-1, with TRBD1 matching 8 bases. From germline, CDR1 is LNHDA and CDR2 SQIVND (reference sequence). V trimming: 6 bases; J trimming: 5 bases; junction bases outside the gene matches: 8. This CDR3 is built from 14 residues.

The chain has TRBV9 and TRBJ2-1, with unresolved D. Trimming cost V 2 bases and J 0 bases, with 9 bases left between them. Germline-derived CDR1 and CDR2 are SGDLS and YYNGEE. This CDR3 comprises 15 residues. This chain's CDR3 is CASSVSGGSYNEQFF. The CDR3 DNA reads TGTGCCAGCAGCGTCTCAGGTGGCTCCTACAATGAGCAGTTCTTC.

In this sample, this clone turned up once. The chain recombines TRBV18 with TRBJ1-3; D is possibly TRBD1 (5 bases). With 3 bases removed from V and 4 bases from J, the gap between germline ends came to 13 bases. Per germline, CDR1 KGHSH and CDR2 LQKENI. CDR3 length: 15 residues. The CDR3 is CASSPTDSPGNTIYF. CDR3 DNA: TGTGCCAGCTCACCTACCGACAGTCCCGGAAACACCATATATTTT.